This TCR beta chain was identified in a study of shared clonotypes between healthy human individuals. Naive CD8 populations comprised CD45RO-negative cells positively selected for CCR7, excluding terminally differentiated effector memory CD45RA+ cells. Study observations and caveats: Large sequencing depth failed to make sorted-subset sequencing complete, rarefaction showed.

As for this clone: Its antigen is still unknown.

The assay was run at deep level. DNA at 200 ng, 25,000 to 35,000 T cell genomes, went into sorted-subset replicate PCRs. The data were produced by immunoSEQ multiplex PCR, yet TCRdb's version contains in-frame clones alone and is incomplete. The top ten clones hold 0.95% to 1.5% of a sample with about 1,800,000 clones, roughly 95% of them seen once. This CDR3 has 15 residues. V lost 4 bases, J lost 2 bases, and 14 bases lay in between. Per the germline V gene, CDR1 is SGHDT and CDR2 is YYEEEE. The chain links TRBV5-6 to TRBJ2-3; unclear D gene. Sequenced: naive CD8+ T cells sorted from blood. This clonotype was sampled from a man younger than 30 in good health. CDR3 residues: CASSPTMGYTDTQYF. The CDR3 region has the DNA TGTGCCAGCAGCCCCACGATGGGTTACACAGATACGCAGTATTTT.